The 9 T cell receptor beta chains listed next were all sequenced from one sample in a study of T-cell memory formation after mild COVID-19. Each CDR3 protein gets one entry after TCRdb re-called the 5' RACE reads with MiXCR. This sample has 400,000 or so distinct CDR3 sequences, with around 20% found just once. Sequenced: PBMCs or a T cell subset sorted from them (not recorded which). Every receptor here comes from an adult woman who had mild COVID-19 (a few samples of this study predate the infection). Cell type and time point are not known.

V usage is TRBV20-1 and J usage is TRBJ1-5; D not certain. The ends were cut back, 1 base at V and 3 bases at J, with 10 bases in the middle. The CDR3 extends over 14 amino acids. The germline V gene has CDR1 DFQATT and CDR2 SNEGSKA (reference sequence). As DNA, the CDR3 is TGCAGTGCTAGAGTTAGGTCTTCCAATCAGCCCCAGCATTTT. This gives the protein CSARVRSSNQPQHF.

In this sample, this clonotype turned up a few times. V gene TRBV5-1 combines with J gene TRBJ2-1; D is uncertain. The V end was cut by 2 bases, the J end by 6 bases, with 12 bases between. This CDR3 region has 14 residues. CDR1 and CDR2 (germline): SGHRS, YFSETQ. CDR3 nucleotides: TGCGCCAGCAGCTTTGGGTCCTTTGGCAATGAGCAGTTCTTC. Translation gives CASSFGSFGNEQFF.

The chain uses TRBV3-1 and TRBJ2-1; TRBD2 is a possible D gene (5 bases). This CDR3 is built from 11 residues. Trimming pared 8 bases from V and 9 bases from J, leaving 11 bases between. The germline V gene encodes CDR1 LGHDT and CDR2 YNNKEL (reference sequence). Written as DNA, the CDR3 is TGTGCCAGCGGAGGTCTAATTGAGCAGTTCTTC. Protein: CASGGLIEQFF.

This rearrangement joins TRBV6-6 to TRBJ1-1; 9 positions agree with TRBD1. The CDR3 is 17 residues long. The germline V gene encodes CDR1 MNHNY and CDR2 SVGAGI (reference sequence). Trimming at V came to 6 bases and at J to 3 bases, leaving 14 bases not matched to a gene. The CDR3 nucleotides are TGTGCCAGCAGCCCTGGACAACAGGGGGCAGGGTACACTGAAGCTTTCTTT. This gives the protein CASSPGQQGAGYTEAFF.

This clonotype appeared a few times. The CDR3 sequence: CASSQGTSGEETQYF. DNA for the CDR3: TGTGCCAGCAGCCAAGGGACTAGCGGGGAGGAGACCCAGTACTTC. The chain carries TRBV3-1 and TRBJ2-5; TRBD2 matches at 12 bases. V shed 1 base, J shed 5 bases, and the junction held 2 bases outside the gene matches. The CDR3 is made up of 15 amino acids. CDR1 is LGHDT and CDR2 is YNNKEL in the germline V gene (reference sequence).

In its sample, this clonotype was seen a few times. The J gene is TRBJ2-7, the V gene TRBV29-1; D might be TRBD1 or TRBD2, each matching 5 bases. Germline CDR1 SQVTM, CDR2 ANQGSEA. Trimming shortened V by 7 bases and J by 6 bases, and 13 bases separated the two germline ends. The CDR3 length is 11 residues. The CDR3 protein is CSGRRGIEQYF. DNA of the CDR3: TGCAGCGGCCGACGGGGCATCGAGCAGTACTTC.

The chain carries TRBV25-1 and TRBJ2-3; D remains ambiguous. With 4 bases removed from V and 4 bases from J, the gap between germline ends came to 9 bases. The germline gives CDR1 MGHDK, CDR2 SYGVNS. The CDR3 extends over 13 amino acids. CDR3 coding DNA: TGTGCCAGCAGTGCCGCAACGGCAGATACGCAGTATTTT. Its protein is CASSAATADTQYF.

This clonotype showed up many times. The rearrangement links TRBV7-2 to TRBJ2-1; weak D call: TRBD1 (6 bases). V was clipped by 5 bases and J by 10 bases, with 15 bases between them. Looked up from germline, CDR1 is SGHTA and CDR2 is FQGNSA. The CDR3 is 13 amino acids. The CDR3 sequence: CASSDYRVSEQFF. CDR3 nucleotide sequence: TGTGCCAGCAGCGATTACAGGGTAAGCGAGCAGTTCTTC.

This chain connects TRBV12-3 or TRBV12-4 to TRBJ1-2; D unresolved. The CDR3 is made up of 13 amino acids. V was trimmed by 6 bases and J by 8 bases, leaving 16 bases between them. The CDR3 region is CASRLRARRGYTF. CDR3 in DNA: TGTGCCAGCAGACTACGGGCCCGGAGGGGCTACACCTTC.